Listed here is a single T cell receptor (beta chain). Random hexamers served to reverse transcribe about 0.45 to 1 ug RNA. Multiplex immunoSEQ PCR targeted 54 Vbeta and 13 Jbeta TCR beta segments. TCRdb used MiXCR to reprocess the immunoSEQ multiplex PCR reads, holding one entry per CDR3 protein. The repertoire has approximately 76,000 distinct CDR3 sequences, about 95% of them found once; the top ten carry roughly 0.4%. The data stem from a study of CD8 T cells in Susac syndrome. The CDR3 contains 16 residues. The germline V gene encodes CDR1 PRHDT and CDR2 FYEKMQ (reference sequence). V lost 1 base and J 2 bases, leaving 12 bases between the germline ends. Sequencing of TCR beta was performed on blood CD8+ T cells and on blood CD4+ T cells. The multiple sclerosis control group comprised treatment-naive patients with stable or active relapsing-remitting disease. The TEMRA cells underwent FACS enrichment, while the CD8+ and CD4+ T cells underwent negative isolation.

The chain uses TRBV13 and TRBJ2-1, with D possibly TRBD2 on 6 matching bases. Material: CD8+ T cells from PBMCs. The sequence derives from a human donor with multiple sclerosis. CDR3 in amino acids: CASSLDMGGPYNEQFF. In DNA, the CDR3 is TGTGCCAGCAGCTTAGATATGGGGGGACCCTACAATGAGCAGTTCTTC.